This T cell receptor (beta chain) derives from a study of regulatory T cells in long-lasting Graves disease. Study-level points and caveats: The analysis examined peripheral blood only and excluded thyroid tissue.

Both iRepertoire HTBI primers and Arm-PCR of CDR3 regions were used to build the TCR beta libraries. TCRdb reprocessed the multiplex PCR reads with MiXCR, giving one entry per CDR3 protein. Here the sample spans roughly 610,000 distinct CDR3 sequences, under 20% being singletons. Of note for this clonotype: Antigen specificity is unknown.

Trimming shortened V by 6 bases and J by 1 base, and 9 bases separated the two germline ends. This CDR3 has 13 residues. Looked up from germline, CDR1 is DFQATT and CDR2 is SNEGSKA (reference sequence). Specified time point: newly diagnosed GD, antithyroid drugs for less than 3 months. RNA isolated from PBMCs was used to make the TCR library. These data were likewise used in another study, on T cells in Graves' hyperthyroidism and ophthalmopathy. In that study: With a duration under 2 months, the hyperthyroidism was newly diagnosed in patients aged 18 to 65. Among thyroid clonotypes expanded above 0.001, most also appeared in blood.

The receptor was isolated from a woman aged 25 to 39 with Graves disease. Specimen: peripheral blood mononuclear cells (PBMCs), collected at new diagnosis, from a patient treated with antithyroid drugs. The V call is TRBV20-1, the J call TRBJ2-2; D remains unclear. The CDR3 coding sequence is TGCAGTGCCCGCTCAGGGAACACCGGGGAGCTGTTTTTT. Translation gives CSARSGNTGELFF.